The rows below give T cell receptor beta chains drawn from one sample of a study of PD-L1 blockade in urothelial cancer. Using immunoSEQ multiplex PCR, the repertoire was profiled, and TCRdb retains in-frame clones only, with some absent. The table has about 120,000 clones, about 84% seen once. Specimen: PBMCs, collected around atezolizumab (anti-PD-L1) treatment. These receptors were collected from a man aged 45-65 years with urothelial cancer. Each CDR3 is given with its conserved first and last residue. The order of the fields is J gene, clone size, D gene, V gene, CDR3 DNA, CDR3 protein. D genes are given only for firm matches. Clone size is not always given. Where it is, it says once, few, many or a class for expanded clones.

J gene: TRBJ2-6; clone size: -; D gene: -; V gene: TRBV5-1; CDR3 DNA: TGCGCCAGCAGCTTGTTAATCTCTGGGGCCAACGTCCTGACTTTC; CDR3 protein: CASSLLISGANVLTF
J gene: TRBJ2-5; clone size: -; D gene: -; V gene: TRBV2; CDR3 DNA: TGTGCCAGCACAAAGGGGTTAGGGGAGACCCAGTACTTC; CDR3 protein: CASTKGLGETQYF
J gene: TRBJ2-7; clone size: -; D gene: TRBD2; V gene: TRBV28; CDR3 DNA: TGTGCCAGCAGTTTCGCGGGAGGTTCCTACGAGCAGTACTTC; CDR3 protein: CASSFAGGSYEQYF
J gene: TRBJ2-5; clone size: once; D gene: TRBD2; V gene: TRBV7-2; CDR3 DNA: TGTGCCAGCAGCCAAGGGAGGGTAGAGACCCAGTACTTC; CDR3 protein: CASSQGRVETQYF
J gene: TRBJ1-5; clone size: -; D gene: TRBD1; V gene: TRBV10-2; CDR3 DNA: TGCGCCAGCAGTGAGTGGACAGGGAGCAATCAGCCCCAGCATTTT; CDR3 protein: CASSEWTGSNQPQHF
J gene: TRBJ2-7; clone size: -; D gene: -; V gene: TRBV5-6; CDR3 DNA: TGTGCCAGCAGCTTGGCGCGCGGGTTCTACTACGAGCAGTACTTC; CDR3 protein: CASSLARGFYYEQYF
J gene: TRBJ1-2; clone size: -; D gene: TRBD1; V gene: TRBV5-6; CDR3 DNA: TGTGCCAGCAGCTTACGACAGGGGACTCGGAATCCCTTCGGTGGCTACACCTTC; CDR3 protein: CASSLRQGTRNPFGGYTF
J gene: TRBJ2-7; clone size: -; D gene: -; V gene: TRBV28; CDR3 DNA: TGTGCTACCAATAACGGGGTCGAGCAGTACTTC; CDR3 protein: CATNNGVEQYF
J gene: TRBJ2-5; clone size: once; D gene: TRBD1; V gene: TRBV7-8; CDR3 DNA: TGTGCCAGCAGCTCCACAGGGGGGGAGACCCAGTACTTC; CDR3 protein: CASSSTGGETQYF
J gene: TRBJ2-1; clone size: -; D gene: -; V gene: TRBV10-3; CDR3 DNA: TGTGCCATCAGTGGTGCTCAGGAGGGGCCATCCTACAATGAGCAGTTCTTC; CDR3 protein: CAISGAQEGPSYNEQFF
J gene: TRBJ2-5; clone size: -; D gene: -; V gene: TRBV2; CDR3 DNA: TGTGCCAGCAGAAAGGATGCCGGAGCGGGTGGGACCCAGTACTTC; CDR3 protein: CASRKDAGAGGTQYF
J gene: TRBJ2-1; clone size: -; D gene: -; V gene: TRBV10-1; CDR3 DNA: TGCGCCGTGGTTAGCCCCTACAATGAGCAGTTCTTC; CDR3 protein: CAVVSPYNEQFF
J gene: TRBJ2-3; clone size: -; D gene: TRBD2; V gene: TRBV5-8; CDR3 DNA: TGTGCCAGCAGCCGGGGGGGTAGCGGTTGGTTCACAGATACGCAGTATTTT; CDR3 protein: CASSRGGSGWFTDTQYF
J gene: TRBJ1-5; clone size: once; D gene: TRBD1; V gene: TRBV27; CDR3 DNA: TGTGCCAGCAGTTTATATGGGACAGGGGGACTCAATCAGCCCCAGCATTTT; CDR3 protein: CASSLYGTGGLNQPQHF
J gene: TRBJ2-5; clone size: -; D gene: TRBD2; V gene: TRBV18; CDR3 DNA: TGTGCCAGCTCACCATTGCTAGCGGGGGAGACCCAGTACTTC; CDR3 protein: CASSPLLAGETQYF
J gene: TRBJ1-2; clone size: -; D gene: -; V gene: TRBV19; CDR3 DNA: TGTGCCAGTAGGGACAAAACGACGGGCGAAAACACCTTC; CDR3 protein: CASRDKTTGENTF
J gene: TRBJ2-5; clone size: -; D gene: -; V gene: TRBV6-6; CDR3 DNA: TGTGCCAGCGGGGGCAGGGAGACCCAGTACTTC; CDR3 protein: CASGGRETQYF
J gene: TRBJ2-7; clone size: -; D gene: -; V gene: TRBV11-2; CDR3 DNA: TGTGCCAGCAGCTTAGTCACCGGGACATTCTACGAGCAGTACTTC; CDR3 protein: CASSLVTGTFYEQYF
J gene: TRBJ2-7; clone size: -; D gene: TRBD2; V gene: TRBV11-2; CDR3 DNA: TGTGCCAGCAGCTTAGGGGCCGGGACTAGAGGCGAGCAGTACTTC; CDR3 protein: CASSLGAGTRGEQYF
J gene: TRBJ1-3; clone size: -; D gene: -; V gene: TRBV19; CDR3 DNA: TGTGCCAGTAGTATTAAAGTGTTGGGAGGAACTGGAAACACCATATATTTT; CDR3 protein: CASSIKVLGGTGNTIYF
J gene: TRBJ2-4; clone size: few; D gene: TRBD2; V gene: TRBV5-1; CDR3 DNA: TGCGCCAGCAGCCTACTAGCGGGGGAAAACATTCAGTACTTC; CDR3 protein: CASSLLAGENIQYF
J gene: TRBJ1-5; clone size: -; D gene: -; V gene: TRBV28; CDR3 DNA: TGTGCCAGCAGTTTATGGTCGGGAGGTGGGAATCAGCCCCAGCATTTT; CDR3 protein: CASSLWSGGGNQPQHF
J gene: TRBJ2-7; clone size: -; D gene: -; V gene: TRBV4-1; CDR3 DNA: TGCGCCAGCAGCCAAGGGAGGGATTACGAGCAGTACTTC; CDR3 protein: CASSQGRDYEQYF
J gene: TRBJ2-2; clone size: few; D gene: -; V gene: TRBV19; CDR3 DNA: TGTGCCAGTAGTATGGGGGACATGACCGGGGAGCTGTTTTTT; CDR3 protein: CASSMGDMTGELFF
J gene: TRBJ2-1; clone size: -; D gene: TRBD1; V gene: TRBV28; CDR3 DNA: TGTGCCAGCAGTTTGGGGACAGGGTATTACAATGAGCAGTTCTTC; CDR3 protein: CASSLGTGYYNEQFF
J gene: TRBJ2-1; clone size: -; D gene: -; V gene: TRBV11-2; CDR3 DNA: TGTGCCAGCAGCCTAGACGGGTCGCGGGGCTCGGGGCAGTTCTTC; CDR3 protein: CASSLDGSRGSGQFF
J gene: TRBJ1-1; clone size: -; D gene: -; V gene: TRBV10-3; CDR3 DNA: TGTGCCATCAGTGCGAGGGAGGCCAACACTGAAGCTTTCTTT; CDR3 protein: CAISAREANTEAFF
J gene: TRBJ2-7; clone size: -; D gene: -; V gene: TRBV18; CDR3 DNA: TGTGCCAGCTCACCACCGACAGGTACCTACGAGCAGTACTTC; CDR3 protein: CASSPPTGTYEQYF
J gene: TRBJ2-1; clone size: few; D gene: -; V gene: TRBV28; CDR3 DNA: TGTGCCAGCAGTTTCGTGGACATCTACAATGAGCAGTTCTTC; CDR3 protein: CASSFVDIYNEQFF
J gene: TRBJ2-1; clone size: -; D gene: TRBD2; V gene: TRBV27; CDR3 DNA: TGTGCCAGCAGTTTAAGAGGGACTAGCGGGACCAATGAGCAGTTCTTC; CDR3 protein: CASSLRGTSGTNEQFF
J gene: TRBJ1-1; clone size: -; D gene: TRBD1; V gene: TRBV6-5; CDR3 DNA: TGTGCCAGCAGTTACCGAGACAGGGTGAACACTGAAGCTTTCTTT; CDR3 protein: CASSYRDRVNTEAFF
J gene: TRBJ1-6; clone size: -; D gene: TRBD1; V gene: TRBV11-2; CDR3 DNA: TGTGCCAGCAGCTCAAATTACAGGGGCCCGTATTCACCCCTCCACTTT; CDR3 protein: CASSSNYRGPYSPLHF
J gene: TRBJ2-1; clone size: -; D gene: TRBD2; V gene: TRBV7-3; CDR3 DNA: TGTGCCAGCAGCAAACGGACTAGCGGGGACTACAATGAGCAGTTCTTC; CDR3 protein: CASSKRTSGDYNEQFF
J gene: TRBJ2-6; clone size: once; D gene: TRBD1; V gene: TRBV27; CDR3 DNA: TGTGCCAGCAGTTTACGGGACAGGGGCATCTCTGGGGCCAACGTCCTGACTTTC; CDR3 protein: CASSLRDRGISGANVLTF
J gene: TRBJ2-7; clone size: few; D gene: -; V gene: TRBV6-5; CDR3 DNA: TGTGCCAGCAGTTACGTTCTGGGGCGCGGTTACGAGCAGTACTTC; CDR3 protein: CASSYVLGRGYEQYF
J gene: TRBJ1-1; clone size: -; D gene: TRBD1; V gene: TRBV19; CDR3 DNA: TGTGCCAGTAGCCAAACAGGGGACACTGAAGCTTTCTTT; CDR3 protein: CASSQTGDTEAFF
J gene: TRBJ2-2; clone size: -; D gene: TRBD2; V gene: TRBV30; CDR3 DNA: TGTGCCTGGGAACTAGCGGAGGGGAACACCGGGGAGCTGTTTTTT; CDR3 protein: CAWELAEGNTGELFF
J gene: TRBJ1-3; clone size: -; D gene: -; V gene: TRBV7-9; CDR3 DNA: TGTGCCAGCAGCCCCTTCCGGGGATCGTCGTCTGGAAACACCATATATTTT; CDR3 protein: CASSPFRGSSSGNTIYF
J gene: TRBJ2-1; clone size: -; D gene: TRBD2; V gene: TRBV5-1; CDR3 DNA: TGCGCCAGCGGACGGGAGGGGTCCTACAATGAGCAGTTCTTC; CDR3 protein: CASGREGSYNEQFF
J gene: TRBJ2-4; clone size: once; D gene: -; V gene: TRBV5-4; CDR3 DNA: TGTGCCAGCAGCTCCCGGACAGATAAAAACATTCAGTACTTC; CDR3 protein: CASSSRTDKNIQYF
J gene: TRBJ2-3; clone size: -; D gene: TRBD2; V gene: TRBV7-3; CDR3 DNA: TGTGCCAGCCAGATTAGCGGGAGGGCCGGGGATACGCAGTATTTT; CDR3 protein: CASQISGRAGDTQYF
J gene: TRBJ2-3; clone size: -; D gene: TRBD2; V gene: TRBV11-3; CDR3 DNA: TGTGCCAGCAGCCCAGGGACTAGCGGAGCCACAGATACGCAGTATTTT; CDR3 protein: CASSPGTSGATDTQYF
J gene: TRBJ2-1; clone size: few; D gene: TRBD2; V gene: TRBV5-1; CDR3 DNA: TGCGCCAGCAGCTTGGGCCCCCTAGCGGGAGGGCCGAATGAGCAGTTCTTC; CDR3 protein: CASSLGPLAGGPNEQFF
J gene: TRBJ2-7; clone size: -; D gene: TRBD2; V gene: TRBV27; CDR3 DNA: TGTGCCAGCAGGGGCGGGAGCTCTGGAGAGCAGTACTTC; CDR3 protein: CASRGGSSGEQYF
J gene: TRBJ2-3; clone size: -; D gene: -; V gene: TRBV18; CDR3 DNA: TGTGCCAGCTCAGCTCCGCGCAGCGAAGATACGCAGTATTTT; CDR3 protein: CASSAPRSEDTQYF
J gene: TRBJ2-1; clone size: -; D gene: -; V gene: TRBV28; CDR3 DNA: TGTGCCAGCAGTTTCGCCCCGGGACACTACAATGAGCAGTTCTTC; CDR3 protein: CASSFAPGHYNEQFF
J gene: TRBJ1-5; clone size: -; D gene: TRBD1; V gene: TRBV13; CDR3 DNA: TGTGCCAGCAGCCTCGGACAGGGAGACCAGCCCCAGCATTTT; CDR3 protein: CASSLGQGDQPQHF
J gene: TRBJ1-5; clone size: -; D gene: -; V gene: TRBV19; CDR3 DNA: TGTGCCAGTAGTACCAATCGACGGGAGAATCAGCCCCAGCATTTT; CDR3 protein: CASSTNRRENQPQHF